The 4 T cell receptor beta chains presented below share a single source sample, sequenced in a study of T cell responses to AZD1222 COVID-19 vaccine. Using immunoSEQ multiplex PCR, the repertoire was profiled, and TCRdb retains in-frame clones only, with some absent. Here the sample spans about 85,000 clones, over 85% being singletons. This sample comprised peripheral blood, obtained on day 0 of AZD1222 vaccination. The receptors were gathered from an adult in good health.

The rearrangement links TRBV7-8 to TRBJ2-1; TRBD2 might be the D (6 bases). Germline V gives CDR1 SGHVS, CDR2 FQNEAQ. CDR3 size: 16 residues. V was pared by 5 bases and J by 1 base, with 15 bases between. Written as DNA, the CDR3 is TGTGCCAGCAGCCGAGTGGGGACTTTGTCCTACAATGAGCAGTTCTTC. Encoded protein: CASSRVGTLSYNEQFF.

This clone was detected only once. This chain uses TRBV13 with TRBJ2-5; TRBD2 matches at 7 bases. V lost 2 bases to trimming and J lost 6 bases; unmatched junction nucleotides: 9. The CDR3 has 15 amino acids. The germline gives CDR1 PRHDT, CDR2 FYEKMQ (reference sequence). In DNA, the CDR3 is TGTGCCAGCAGCTTAATGGTCGGAGCGGGGCAGACCCAGTACTTC. Its translation: CASSLMVGAGQTQYF.

This clone was counted a single time. The chain couples TRBV7-8 to TRBJ2-5; tentative D call: TRBD2 (5 bases). Germline V gives CDR1 SGHVS, CDR2 FQNEAQ. The CDR3 runs to 15 residues. V was trimmed by 3 bases and J by 2 bases, leaving 13 bases between them. In DNA form, the CDR3 reads TGTGCCAGCAGCTTCCTCGGGATAACGCAAGAGACCCAGTACTTC. Translating it yields CASSFLGITQETQYF.

This chain joins TRBV4-3 and TRBJ1-1; 9 nucleotides match TRBD1. After removal of 3 bases from V and 1 base from J, the junction contained 3 bases not matched to a gene. Looked up from germline, CDR1 is LGHNA and CDR2 is YSLEER. The CDR3 runs 15 residues. CDR3 in amino acids: CASSHPDRGNTEAFF. The CDR3 DNA reads TGCGCCAGCAGCCACCCGGACAGGGGGAACACTGAAGCTTTCTTT.